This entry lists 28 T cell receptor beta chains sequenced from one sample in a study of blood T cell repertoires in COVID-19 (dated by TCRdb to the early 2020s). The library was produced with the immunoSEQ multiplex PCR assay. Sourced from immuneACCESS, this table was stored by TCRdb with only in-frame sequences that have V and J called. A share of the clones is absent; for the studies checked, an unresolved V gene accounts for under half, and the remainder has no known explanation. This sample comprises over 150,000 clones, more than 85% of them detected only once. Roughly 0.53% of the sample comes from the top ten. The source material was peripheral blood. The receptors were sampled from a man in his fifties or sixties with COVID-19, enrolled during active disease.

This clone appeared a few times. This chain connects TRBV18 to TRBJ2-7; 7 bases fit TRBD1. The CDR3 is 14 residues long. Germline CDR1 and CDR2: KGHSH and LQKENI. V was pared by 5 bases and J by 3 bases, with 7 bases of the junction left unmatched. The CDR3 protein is CASSGQGVGYEQYF. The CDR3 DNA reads TGTGCCAGCTCAGGGCAGGGGGTAGGCTACGAGCAGTACTTC. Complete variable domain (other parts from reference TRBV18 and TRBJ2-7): NAGVMQNPRHLVRRRGQEARLRCSPMKGHSHVYWYRQLPEEGLKFMVYLQKENIIDESGMPKERFSAEFPKEGPSILRIQQVVRGDSAAYFCASSGQGVGYEQYFGPGTRLTVT.

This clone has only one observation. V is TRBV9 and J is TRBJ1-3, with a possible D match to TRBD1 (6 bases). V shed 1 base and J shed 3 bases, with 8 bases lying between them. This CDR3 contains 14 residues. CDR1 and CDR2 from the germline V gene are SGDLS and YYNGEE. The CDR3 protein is CASSVNRVGNTIYF. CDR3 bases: TGTGCCAGCAGCGTAAACAGGGTTGGAAACACCATATATTTT.

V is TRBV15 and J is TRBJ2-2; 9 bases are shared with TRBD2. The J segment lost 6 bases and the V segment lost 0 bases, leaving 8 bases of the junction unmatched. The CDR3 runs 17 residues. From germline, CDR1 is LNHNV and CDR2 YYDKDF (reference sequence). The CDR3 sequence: CATSRDQGLANPGELFF. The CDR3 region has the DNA TGTGCCACCAGCAGAGATCAGGGACTAGCAAATCCCGGGGAGCTGTTTTTT.

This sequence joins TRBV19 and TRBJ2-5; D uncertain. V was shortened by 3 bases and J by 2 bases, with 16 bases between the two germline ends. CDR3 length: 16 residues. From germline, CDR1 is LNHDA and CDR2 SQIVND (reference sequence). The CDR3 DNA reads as TGTGCCAGTAGTATGAACGTAGGAGCCATTCAAGAGACCCAGTACTTC. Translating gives CASSMNVGAIQETQYF.

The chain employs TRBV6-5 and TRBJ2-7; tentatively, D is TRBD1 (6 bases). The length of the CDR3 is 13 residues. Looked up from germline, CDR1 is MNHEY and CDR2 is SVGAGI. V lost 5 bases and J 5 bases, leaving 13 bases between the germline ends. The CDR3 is CASSPSTGNEQYF. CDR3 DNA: TGTGCCAGCAGTCCATCTACAGGGAACGAGCAGTACTTC.

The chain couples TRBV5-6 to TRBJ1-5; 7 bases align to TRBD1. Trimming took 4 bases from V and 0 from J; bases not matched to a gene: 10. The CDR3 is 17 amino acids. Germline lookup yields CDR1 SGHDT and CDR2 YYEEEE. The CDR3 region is CASSRGQIRTSNQPQHF. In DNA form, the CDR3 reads TGTGCCAGCAGCCGGGGACAGATTCGAACTAGCAATCAGCCCCAGCATTTT. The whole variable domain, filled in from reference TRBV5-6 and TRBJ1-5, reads DAGVTQSPTHLIKTRGQQVTLRCSPKSGHDTVSWYQQALGQGPQFIFQYYEEEERQRGNFPDRFSGHQFPNYSSELNVNALLLGDSALYLCASSRGQIRTSNQPQHFGDGTRLSIL.

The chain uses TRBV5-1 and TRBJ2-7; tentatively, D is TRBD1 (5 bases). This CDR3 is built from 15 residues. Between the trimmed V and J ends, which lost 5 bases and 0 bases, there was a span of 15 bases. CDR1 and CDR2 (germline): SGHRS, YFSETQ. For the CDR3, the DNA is TGCGCCAGCAGTCTAACGACAGTGAGCTCCTACGAGCAGTACTTC. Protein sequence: CASSLTTVSSYEQYF. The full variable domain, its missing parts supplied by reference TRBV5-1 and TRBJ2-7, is KAGVTQTPRYLIKTRGQQVTLSCSPISGHRSVSWYQQTPGQGLQFLFEYFSETQRNKGNFPGRFSGRQFSNSRSEMNVSTLELGDSALYLCASSLTTVSSYEQYFGPGTRLTVT.

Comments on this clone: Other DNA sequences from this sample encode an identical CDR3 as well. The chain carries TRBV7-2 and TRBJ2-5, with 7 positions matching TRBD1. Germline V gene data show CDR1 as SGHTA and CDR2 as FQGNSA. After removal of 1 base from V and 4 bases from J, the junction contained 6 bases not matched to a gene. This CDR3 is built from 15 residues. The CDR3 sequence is CASSLGTAGGETQYF. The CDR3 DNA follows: TGTGCCAGCAGCTTAGGGACCGCAGGGGGAGAGACCCAGTACTTC.

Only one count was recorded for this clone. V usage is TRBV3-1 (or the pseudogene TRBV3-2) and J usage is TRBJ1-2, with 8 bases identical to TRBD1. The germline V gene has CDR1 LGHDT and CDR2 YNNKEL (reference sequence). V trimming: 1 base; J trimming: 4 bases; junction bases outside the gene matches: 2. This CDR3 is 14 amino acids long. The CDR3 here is CASSQGDRSYGYTF. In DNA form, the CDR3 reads TGTGCCAGCAGCCAAGGGGACAGGAGCTATGGCTACACCTTC.

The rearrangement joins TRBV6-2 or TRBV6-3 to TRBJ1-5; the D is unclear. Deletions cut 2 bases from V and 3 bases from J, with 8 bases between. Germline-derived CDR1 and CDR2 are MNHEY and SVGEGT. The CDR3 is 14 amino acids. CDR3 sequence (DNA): TGTGCCAGCAGTTACGTCGGACTCAATCAGCCCCAGCATTTT. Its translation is CASSYVGLNQPQHF.

In DNA, the CDR3 is TGTGCCAGCAGTCCAAGCGGGAGGGAAGAGACCCAGTACTTC. Encoded protein: CASSPSGREETQYF. The chain couples TRBV6-2 or TRBV6-3 to TRBJ2-5, with TRBD2 matching over 10 bases. V was pared by 5 bases and J by 3 bases, with 3 bases of the junction left unmatched. Germline V gives CDR1 MNHEY, CDR2 SVGEGT. The CDR3 length is 14 residues.

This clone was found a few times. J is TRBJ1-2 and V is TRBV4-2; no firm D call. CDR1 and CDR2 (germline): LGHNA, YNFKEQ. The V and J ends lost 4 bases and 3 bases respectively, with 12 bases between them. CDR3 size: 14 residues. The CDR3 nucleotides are TGTGCCAGCAGCCGCAGTACCGCAGACTATGGCTACACCTTC. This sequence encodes CASSRSTADYGYTF.

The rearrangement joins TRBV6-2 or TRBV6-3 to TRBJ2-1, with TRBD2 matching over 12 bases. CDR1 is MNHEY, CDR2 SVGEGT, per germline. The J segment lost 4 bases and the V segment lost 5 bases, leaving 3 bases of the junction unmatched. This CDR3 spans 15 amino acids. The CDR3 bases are TGTGCCAGCAGTACGACTAGCGGGGGTTACAATGAGCAGTTCTTC. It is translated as CASSTTSGGYNEQFF.

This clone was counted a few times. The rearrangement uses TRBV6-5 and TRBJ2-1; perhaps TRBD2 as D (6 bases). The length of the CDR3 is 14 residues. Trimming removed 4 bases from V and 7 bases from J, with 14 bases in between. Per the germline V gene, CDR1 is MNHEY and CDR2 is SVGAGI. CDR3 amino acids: CASSSTGEWNEQFF. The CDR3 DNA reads TGTGCCAGCAGTTCTACGGGAGAATGGAATGAGCAGTTCTTC.

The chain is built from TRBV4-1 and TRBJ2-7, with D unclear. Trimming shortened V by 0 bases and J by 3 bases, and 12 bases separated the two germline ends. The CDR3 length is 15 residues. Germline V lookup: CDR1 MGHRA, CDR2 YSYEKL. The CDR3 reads CASSQDRGSNYEQYF. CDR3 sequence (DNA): TGCGCCAGCAGCCAAGATAGAGGCAGCAACTACGAGCAGTACTTC.

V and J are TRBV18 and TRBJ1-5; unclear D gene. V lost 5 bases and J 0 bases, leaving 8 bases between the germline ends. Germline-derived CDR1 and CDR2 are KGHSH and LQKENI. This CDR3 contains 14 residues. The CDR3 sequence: CASSAGYSNQPQHF. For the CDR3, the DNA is TGTGCCAGCTCAGCAGGATATAGCAATCAGCCCCAGCATTTT.

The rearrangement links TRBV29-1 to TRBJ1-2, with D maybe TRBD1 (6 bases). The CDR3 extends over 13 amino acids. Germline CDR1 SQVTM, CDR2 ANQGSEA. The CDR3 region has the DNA TGCACCACGGGGGGCCAGGGGAACTATGGCTACACCTTC. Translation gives CTTGGQGNYGYTF.

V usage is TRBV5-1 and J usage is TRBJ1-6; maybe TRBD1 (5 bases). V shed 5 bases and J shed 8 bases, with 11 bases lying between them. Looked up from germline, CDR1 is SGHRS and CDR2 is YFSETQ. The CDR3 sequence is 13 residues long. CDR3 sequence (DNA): TGCGCCAGCAGTCGACAGATGGATTCACCCCTCCACTTT. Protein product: CASSRQMDSPLHF.

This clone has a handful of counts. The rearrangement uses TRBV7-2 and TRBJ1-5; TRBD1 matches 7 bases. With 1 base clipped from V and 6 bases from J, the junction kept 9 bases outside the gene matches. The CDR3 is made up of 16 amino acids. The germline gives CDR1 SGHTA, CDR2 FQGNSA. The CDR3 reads CASSLVGRGLVQPQHF. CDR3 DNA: TGTGCCAGCAGCTTAGTGGGTAGGGGGCTAGTTCAGCCCCAGCATTTT.

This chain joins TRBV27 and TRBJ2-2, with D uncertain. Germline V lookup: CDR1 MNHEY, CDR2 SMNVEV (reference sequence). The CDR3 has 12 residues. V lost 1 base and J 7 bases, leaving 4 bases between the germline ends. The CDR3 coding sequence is TGTGCCAGCAGTTTATGGCACGGGGAGCTGTTTTTT. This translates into CASSLWHGELFF.

The CDR3 reads CATRTDSNQPQHF. For the CDR3, the DNA is TGTGCCACCCGGACAGATAGCAATCAGCCCCAGCATTTT. V and J are TRBV6-5 and TRBJ1-5; perhaps TRBD1 as D (6 bases). V was cut by 10 bases and J by 0 bases, with 10 bases left in between. The CDR3 is made up of 13 amino acids. The V gene's germline CDR1 is MNHEY and CDR2 SVGAGI.

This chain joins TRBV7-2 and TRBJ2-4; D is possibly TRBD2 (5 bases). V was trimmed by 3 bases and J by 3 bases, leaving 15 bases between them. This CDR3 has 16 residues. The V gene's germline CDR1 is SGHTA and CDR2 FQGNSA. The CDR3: CASSFPATMIKNIQYF. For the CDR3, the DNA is TGTGCCAGCAGCTTTCCAGCGACTATGATCAAAAACATTCAGTACTTC.

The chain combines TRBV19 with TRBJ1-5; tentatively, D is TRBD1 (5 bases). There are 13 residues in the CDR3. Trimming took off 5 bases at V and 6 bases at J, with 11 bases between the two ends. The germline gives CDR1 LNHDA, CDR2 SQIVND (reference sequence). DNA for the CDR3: TGTGCCAGTAGTTCGCAGGACATTCAGCCCCAGCATTTT. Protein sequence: CASSSQDIQPQHF.

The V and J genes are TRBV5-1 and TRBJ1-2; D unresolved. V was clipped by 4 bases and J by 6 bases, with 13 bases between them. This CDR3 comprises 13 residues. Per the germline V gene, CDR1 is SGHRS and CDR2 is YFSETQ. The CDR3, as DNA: TGCGCCAGCAGCCACACCCGACGGGATGGCTACACCTTC. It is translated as CASSHTRRDGYTF.

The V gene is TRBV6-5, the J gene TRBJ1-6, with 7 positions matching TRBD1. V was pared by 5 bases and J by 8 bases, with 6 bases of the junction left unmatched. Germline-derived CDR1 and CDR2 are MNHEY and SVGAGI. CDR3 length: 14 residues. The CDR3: CASSTQGGDSPLHF. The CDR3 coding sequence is TGTGCCAGCAGTACCCAGGGGGGCGATTCACCCCTCCACTTT.

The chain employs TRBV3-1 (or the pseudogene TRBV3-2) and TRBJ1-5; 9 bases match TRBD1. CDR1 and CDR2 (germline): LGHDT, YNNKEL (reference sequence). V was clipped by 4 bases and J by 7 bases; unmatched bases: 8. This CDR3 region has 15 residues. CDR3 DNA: TGTGCCAGCAGCCCCGGACAGGGGTCTGGCCAGCCCCAGCATTTT. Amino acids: CASSPGQGSGQPQHF.

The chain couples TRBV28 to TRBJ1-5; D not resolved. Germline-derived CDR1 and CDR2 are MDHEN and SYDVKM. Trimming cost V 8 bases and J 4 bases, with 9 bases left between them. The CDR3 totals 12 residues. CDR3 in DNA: TGTGCCAGCGCGAGATCAAATCAGCCCCAGCATTTT. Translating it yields CASARSNQPQHF.

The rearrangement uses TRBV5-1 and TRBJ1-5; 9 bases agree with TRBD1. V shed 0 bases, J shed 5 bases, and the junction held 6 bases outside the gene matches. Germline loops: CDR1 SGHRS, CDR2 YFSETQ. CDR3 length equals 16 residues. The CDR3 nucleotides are TGCGCCAGCAGCTTGGGGTCGGGACAGGGATATCAGCCCCAGCATTTT. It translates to CASSLGSGQGYQPQHF.